This TCR beta chain stems from a study of T cell repertoires in cytomegalovirus infection. Study overall: CMV epitopes used comprised recently identified HLA-C-restricted ones and well-studied HLA-B-restricted ones. CMV infection and matching HLA type were both indicated by public TCR beta signatures.

Worth noting for this clonotype: Its antigen is undetermined.

From the reads, TCRdb called clonotypes with MiXCR, one entry per CDR3 protein. The sample has around 300,000 distinct CDR3 sequences, approximately 25% seen once. Germline V lookup: CDR1 LNHDA, CDR2 SQIVND (reference sequence). The CDR3 runs 15 residues. Trimming removed 0 bases from V and 2 bases from J, with 10 bases in between. The origin of this receptor is a human donor in good health (CMV status not recorded). Some clones in this sample may be carry-over from other donors' samples. This chain joins TRBV19 and TRBJ1-2; TRBD1 is a possible D gene (5 bases). The sequencing used cultured PBMCs, collected from culture after CMV antigen stimulation. CDR3 sequence (DNA): TGTGCCAGTAGTATAGACGCGTACAGGAACTATGGCTACACCTTC. It translates to CASSIDAYRNYGYTF. The full variable domain, in which reference TRBV19 and TRBJ1-2 provide the parts outside the CDR3, is DGGITQSPKYLFRKEGQNVTLSCEQNLNHDAMYWYRQDPGQGLRLIYYSQIVNDFQKGDIAEGYSVSREKKESFPLTVTSAQKNPTAFYLCASSIDAYRNYGYTFGSGTRLTVV.